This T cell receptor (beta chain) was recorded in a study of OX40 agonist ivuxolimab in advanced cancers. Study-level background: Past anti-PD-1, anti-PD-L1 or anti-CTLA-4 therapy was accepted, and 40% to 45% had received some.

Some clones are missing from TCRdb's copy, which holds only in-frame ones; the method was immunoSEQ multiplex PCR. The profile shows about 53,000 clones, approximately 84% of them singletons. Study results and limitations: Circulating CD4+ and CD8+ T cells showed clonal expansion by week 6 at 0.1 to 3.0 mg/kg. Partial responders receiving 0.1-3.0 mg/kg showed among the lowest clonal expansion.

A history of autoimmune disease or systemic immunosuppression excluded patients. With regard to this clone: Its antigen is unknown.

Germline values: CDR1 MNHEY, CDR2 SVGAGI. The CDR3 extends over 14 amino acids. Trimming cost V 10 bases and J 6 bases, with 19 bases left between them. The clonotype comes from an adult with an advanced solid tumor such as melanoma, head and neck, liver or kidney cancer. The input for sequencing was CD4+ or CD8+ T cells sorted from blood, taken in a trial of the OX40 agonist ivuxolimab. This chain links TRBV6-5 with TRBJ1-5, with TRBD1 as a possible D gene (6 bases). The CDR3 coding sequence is TGTGCCACGTCTGAAGGGGGGCTCTTTCAGCCCCAGCATTTT. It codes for CATSEGGLFQPQHF.